These 11 T cell receptor beta chains came from one sample sequenced in a study of CD8 T cells in Susac syndrome (dated by TCRdb to the late 2010s). To prepare the library, the immunoSEQ multiplex PCR assay was applied. RNA was extracted with the RNeasy kit and roughly 0.5 to 1 ug was reverse transcribed using random hexamers. The raw public reads went through TCRdb reprocessing: fastp at Q25, MiXCR clone calling, in-frame beta chains kept. Rows are combined by CDR3 protein, so each entry shows the most common genes and DNA. Recorded for this sample are over 150,000 distinct CDR3 sequences; 90% to 95% of them occurred a single time. In total, the top ten clones hold 0.093% of the sample. The sample taken for sequencing was CD4+ T cells from PBMCs. All receptors come from a human donor with multiple sclerosis.

The V and J genes are TRBV7-2 and TRBJ2-7; 8 bases line up with TRBD1. V lost 5 bases to trimming and J lost 5 bases; unmatched junction nucleotides: 11. The CDR3 loop spans 15 amino acids. CDR1 is SGHTA and CDR2 is FQGNSA in the germline V gene. This CDR3 is CASSVPGQGAHEQYF. The CDR3, as DNA: TGTGCCAGCAGCGTCCCCGGGCAGGGGGCCCACGAGCAGTACTTC.

V is TRBV18 and J is TRBJ2-5, with D tentatively TRBD1 (5 bases). The CDR3 is 15 amino acids. CDR1 KGHSH and CDR2 LQKENI come from the germline V gene. Between the trimmed V and J ends, which lost 6 bases and 2 bases, there was a span of 16 bases. CDR3 in amino acids: CASSPALRQQETQYF. The CDR3 nucleotides are TGTGCCAGCTCCCCAGCGTTAAGACAGCAAGAGACCCAGTACTTC.

The chain carries TRBV29-1 and TRBJ2-1; 7 bases agree with TRBD1. V lost 7 bases to trimming and J lost 10 bases; unmatched junction nucleotides: 13. This CDR3 has 13 residues. Germline-derived CDR1 and CDR2 are SQVTM and ANQGSEA. CDR3 loop: CSGRLTGSSEQFF. CDR3 coding DNA: TGCAGCGGAAGATTGACAGGGTCATCGGAGCAGTTCTTC.

The chain employs TRBV5-6 and TRBJ1-1; a weak D match, TRBD1 (5 bases). The CDR3 is made up of 15 amino acids. Germline CDR1 reads SGHDT; CDR2 reads YYEEEE. V dropped 0 bases and J dropped 1 base, with 10 bases sitting between them. The DNA of the CDR3 is TGTGCCAGCAGCTTGGAGCAGGGAAGGAACACTGAAGCTTTCTTT. Protein: CASSLEQGRNTEAFF.

The chain uses TRBV3-1 and TRBJ2-5, with TRBD1 as a possible D gene (6 bases). Germline V gene lookup returns CDR1 LGHDT and CDR2 YNNKEL (reference sequence). The germline V and J ends were trimmed by 5 bases and 9 bases, with 16 bases remaining between them. This CDR3 comprises 13 residues. The CDR3, as DNA: TGTGCCAGCAGCTTGGTCAGGGACATGTCCCAGTACTTC. This codes for CASSLVRDMSQYF.

V gene TRBV6-2 or TRBV6-3 combines with J gene TRBJ2-7; D perhaps matches TRBD1 (5 bases). The CDR3 spans 15 residues. V lost 3 bases to trimming and J lost 5 bases, with 17 bases between them. The germline CDR1 and CDR2 sequences are MNHEY and SVGEGT. CDR3 nucleotides: TGTGCCAGCAGTTATCAGGGTTCCGAGTTTGACGAGCAGTACTTC. Amino acids: CASSYQGSEFDEQYF.

This sequence joins TRBV12-3 or TRBV12-4 and TRBJ2-3; no clear D. CDR3 length equals 11 residues. The V gene lost 5 bases and the J gene lost 5 bases, with 5 bases spanning the gap. The CDR3 sequence: CASSPIDTQYF. The CDR3 DNA sequence: TGTGCCAGCAGTCCAATAGATACGCAGTATTTT.

V gene TRBV15 combines with J gene TRBJ2-1; 10 bases are shared with TRBD1. The CDR3 extends over 15 amino acids. The V gene end was trimmed by 3 bases and the J gene end by 5 bases; junction bases not matched to a gene: 4. Germline values: CDR1 LNHNV, CDR2 YYDKDF (reference sequence). The CDR3 sequence is CATSRGDRGNNEQFF. The CDR3 DNA is TGTGCCACCAGCAGGGGGGACAGGGGCAACAATGAGCAGTTCTTC.

The chain recombines TRBV7-2 with TRBJ1-5; 7 bases line up with TRBD1. From germline, CDR1 is SGHTA and CDR2 FQGNSA. The V and J ends lost 4 bases and 5 bases, in that order; junction bases with no gene match: 5. The CDR3 loop spans 14 amino acids. CDR3: CASSSMGTDQPQHF. DNA of the CDR3: TGTGCCAGCAGCTCAATGGGGACAGATCAGCCCCAGCATTTT. Supplemented by reference TRBV7-2 and TRBJ1-5, the full variable domain reads GAGVSQSPSNKVTEKGKDVELRCDPISGHTALYWYRQSLGQGLEFLIYFQGNSAPDKSGLPSDRFSAERTGGSVSTLTIQRTQQEDSAVYLCASSSMGTDQPQHFGDGTRLSIL.

V is TRBV3-1 and J is TRBJ2-1, with 16 bases identical to TRBD2. This CDR3 region has 19 residues. V lost 1 base, J lost 6 bases, and 9 bases stayed unmatched. Looked up from germline, CDR1 is LGHDT and CDR2 is YNNKEL (reference sequence). CDR3 protein: CASSQAGLAGGPKGNEQFF. The DNA of the CDR3 is TGTGCCAGCAGCCAAGCGGGACTAGCGGGGGGGCCCAAGGGCAATGAGCAGTTCTTC.

This clonotype showed up just once. The CDR3 spells CASSSGQVGTDTQYF. In DNA, the CDR3 is TGTGCCAGCAGCTCGGGACAGGTCGGCACAGATACGCAGTATTTT. The V and J genes are TRBV7-9 and TRBJ2-3; 8 bases are shared with TRBD1. Germline V gene sequence: CDR1 SEHNR, CDR2 FQNEAQ (reference sequence). The CDR3 is 15 residues long. V was clipped by 4 bases and J by 1 base; unmatched bases: 4.